Below are 20 T cell receptor beta chains sequenced from a single sample in a study of cytomegalovirus exposure and HLA in healthy donors. PCR primers comprised 60 Vbeta and 13 Jbeta primers. Here immunoSEQ multiplex PCR was the method, and the copy in TCRdb shows in-frame clones only, minus some. The sample contains approximately 100,000 clones, 65% to 90% of which appear only once. The sequencing sample was made of PBMCs. All receptors come from a woman under 30 in good health and CMV-seronegative.

The CDR3 DNA reads TGTGCCAGCAGTGCCACAGGGGGGCAAGAGACCCAGTACTTC. This encodes CASSATGGQETQYF. The chain has TRBV25-1 and TRBJ2-5, with TRBD1 identical over 8 bases. CDR1 MGHDK and CDR2 SYGVNS come from the germline V gene. The CDR3 extends over 14 amino acids. V lost 4 bases and J lost 2; bases outside the gene matches: 3. Based on the CDR3 plus reference TRBV25-1 and TRBJ2-5, the full variable domain is EADIYQTPRYLVIGTGKKITLECSQTMGHDKMYWYQQDPGMELHLIHYSYGVNSTEKGDLSSESTVSRIRTEHFPLTLESARPSHTSQYLCASSATGGQETQYFGPGTRLLVL.

This clone was seen once. The chain couples TRBV5-4 to TRBJ2-5, with 9 bases that match TRBD2. The tail of the sequence fits TRBJ2-7 better, so the J call may be wrong. The germline V gene encodes CDR1 SGHNT and CDR2 YYREEE (reference sequence). The CDR3 is made up of 16 amino acids. CDR3 nucleotide sequence: TGTGCCAGCAGTTGGGCTAGCGGGGAGGTCGTCTACGAGCAGTACTTC. Translating it yields CASSWASGEVVYEQYF.

This clone was seen only once. V is TRBV28 and J is TRBJ1-5, with D possibly TRBD1 on 6 matching bases. The V end was cut by 4 bases, the J end by 4 bases, with 14 bases between. The germline CDR1 and CDR2 sequences are MDHEN and SYDVKM. The CDR3 loop spans 15 amino acids. CDR3: CASSYSDSSNQPQHF. For the CDR3, the DNA is TGTGCCAGCAGTTATTCGGACAGCTCAAATCAGCCCCAGCATTTT.

This chain connects TRBV19 to TRBJ2-7, with D possibly TRBD1 on 5 matching bases. The V and J ends lost 3 bases and 5 bases respectively, with 14 bases between them. Germline lookup yields CDR1 LNHDA and CDR2 SQIVND (reference sequence). CDR3 length: 14 amino acids. Here the CDR3 reads CASSIQGFGDEQYF. The CDR3 DNA is TGTGCCAGTAGTATTCAGGGTTTCGGCGACGAGCAGTACTTC.

This sequence joins TRBV11-2 and TRBJ1-6, with unresolved D. Germline CDR1 is SGHAT and CDR2 is FQNNGV. The CDR3 has 13 amino acids. The V and J ends lost 7 bases and 7 bases respectively, with 11 bases between them. For the CDR3, the DNA is TGTGCCAGCAAATTACAGAGAAATTCACCCCTCCACTTT. Protein product: CASKLQRNSPLHF.

The rearrangement uses TRBV15 and TRBJ1-2, with 10 nucleotides matching TRBD1. Losses at the gene ends were 4 bases for V and 2 bases for J; bases not matched to a gene: 7. Germline assignment: CDR1 LNHNV and CDR2 YYDKDF (reference sequence). The CDR3 spans 16 residues. The CDR3 nucleotides read TGTGCCACCAGCATCTCACCGGACAGGGGGAACTATGGCTACACCTTC. Its translation: CATSISPDRGNYGYTF.

The rearrangement uses TRBV2 and TRBJ2-1; D is possibly TRBD2 (6 bases). This CDR3 spans 11 amino acids. Germline-derived CDR1 and CDR2 are SNHLY and FYNNEI. V was pared by 6 bases and J by 9 bases, with 9 bases between. The CDR3 spells CASRLAREQFF. In nucleotides, the CDR3 is TGTGCCAGCAGGCTAGCGCGTGAGCAGTTCTTC.

The rearrangement joins TRBV7-3 to TRBJ2-3; 10 bases match TRBD2. Per the germline V gene, CDR1 is SGHTA and CDR2 is FQGTGA. CDR3 length equals 17 residues. The V gene end was trimmed by 1 base and the J gene end by 0 bases; junction bases not matched to a gene: 4. CDR3 coding DNA: TGTGCCAGCAGCTTAATCGGACTAGCGGCTAGCACAGATACGCAGTATTTT. As protein: CASSLIGLAASTDTQYF. The variable domain in full, with the rest retrieved from reference TRBV7-3 and TRBJ2-3, is GAGVSQTPSNKVTEKGKYVELRCDPISGHTALYWYRQSLGQGPEFLIYFQGTGAADDSGLPNDRFFAVRPEGSVSTLKIQRTERGDSAVYLCASSLIGLAASTDTQYFGPGTRLTVL.

The chain combines TRBV7-2 with TRBJ2-1, with 8 bases that match TRBD2. The CDR3 has 14 residues. With 6 bases clipped from V and 6 bases from J, the junction kept 7 bases outside the gene matches. Germline V gene data show CDR1 as SGHTA and CDR2 as FQGNSA. This chain's CDR3 is CASSFSGKTNEQFF. The CDR3 nucleotides read TGTGCCAGCAGTTTTAGCGGGAAAACCAATGAGCAGTTCTTC.

This chain joins TRBV13 and TRBJ1-1; D not certain. V lost 0 bases and J 5 bases, leaving 7 bases between the germline ends. The CDR3 is 13 amino acids. CDR1 PRHDT and CDR2 FYEKMQ come from the germline V gene (reference sequence). The DNA for the CDR3 is TGTGCCAGCAGCTTAGGACGGAGGACTGAAGCTTTCTTT. Residues: CASSLGRRTEAFF.

The V call is TRBV11-1, the J call TRBJ2-1; the match to TRBD2 covers 8 bases. The CDR3 has 15 residues. Germline trimming cut 5 bases from V and 7 bases from J; bases unmatched to any gene: 10. Per germline, CDR1 SGHAT and CDR2 FQDESV (reference sequence). CDR3 DNA: TGTGCCAGCAGCACAAGGACTAGCTCGGATAATGAGCAGTTCTTC. Translated: CASSTRTSSDNEQFF.

This clone is a singleton in its sample. CDR3 coding DNA: TGTGCCAGCAGCTTGTCTGCGGGCGACGAGCAGTACTTC. This encodes CASSLSAGDEQYF. This rearrangement joins TRBV5-4 to TRBJ2-7, with D tentatively TRBD2 (5 bases). Between the trimmed V and J ends, which lost 1 base and 5 bases, there was a span of 10 bases. This CDR3 has 13 residues. CDR1 is SGHNT and CDR2 is YYREEE in the germline V gene (reference sequence).

This clone was seen a handful of times. The chain carries TRBV7-9 and TRBJ1-1, with a tentative D call TRBD1 (6 bases). Germline assignment: CDR1 SEHNR and CDR2 FQNEAQ (reference sequence). CDR3 size: 13 residues. V lost 1 base to trimming and J lost 6 bases, with 9 bases between them. The CDR3 loop is CASSLDGGSEAFF. The CDR3 nucleotides read TGTGCCAGCAGCTTAGATGGGGGCTCTGAAGCTTTCTTT.

This sequence joins TRBV27 and TRBJ1-2; D unclear. The CDR3 covers 15 residues. V lost 0 bases and J lost 8, with 16 bases in between. Germline loops: CDR1 MNHEY, CDR2 SMNVEV (reference sequence). DNA of the CDR3: TGTGCCAGCAGTTTATCGCCCGGGAGGGTGGGGGGCTACACCTTC. Encoded protein: CASSLSPGRVGGYTF.

The chain has TRBV7-6 and TRBJ2-7, with a possible D match to TRBD2 (6 bases). CDR3 length: 14 residues. In germline, CDR1 is SGHVS, CDR2 FNYEAQ. V lost 1 base and J 7 bases, leaving 14 bases between the germline ends. DNA of the CDR3: TGTGCCAGCAGCTTAGGGGCAGCGGGTTTGGAGCAGTACTTC. It specifies CASSLGAAGLEQYF.

The gene calls are TRBV5-5 and TRBJ1-4; no clear D gene. The CDR3 is made up of 15 amino acids. Deletions cut 3 bases from V and 10 bases from J, with 19 bases between. Per the germline V gene, CDR1 is SGHKS and CDR2 is YYEKEE (reference sequence). In DNA form, the CDR3 reads TGTGCCAGCAGCTGGTCTTTCCAAGTACGCGGAAAACTGTTTTTT. Translation: CASSWSFQVRGKLFF.

Written as DNA, the CDR3 is TGCGCCAGCAGTCGAGATCCGGGATTGTCCTACGAGCAGTACTTC. Protein product: CASSRDPGLSYEQYF. This chain connects TRBV4-1 to TRBJ2-5; the D gene is possibly TRBD2 (5 bases). The DNA end lines up better with TRBJ2-7; the J call may be wrong. CDR1 and CDR2 (germline): MGHRA, YSYEKL. The CDR3 runs 15 residues.

For the CDR3, the DNA is TGTGCCAGCACTCTACAGGGAACCGGGGAGCTGTTTTTT. Protein sequence: CASTLQGTGELFF. This chain links TRBV9 with TRBJ2-2; a weak D match, TRBD1 (6 bases). Trimming stripped 6 bases from V and 5 bases from J, with 11 bases between. The CDR3 length is 13 residues. Germline-derived CDR1 and CDR2 are SGDLS and YYNGEE.

The chain employs TRBV4-3 and TRBJ2-1; 8 bases align to TRBD1. Trimming removed 1 base from V and 1 base from J; junction bases left unmatched: 15. The CDR3 runs to 20 residues. Germline V gives CDR1 LGHNA, CDR2 YSLEER. The CDR3 sequence is CASSQVRDRPLLLSYNEQFF. DNA of the CDR3: TGCGCCAGCAGCCAAGTGCGGGACAGGCCGTTATTACTATCCTACAATGAGCAGTTCTTC.

The chain recombines TRBV4-1 with TRBJ2-7, with 7 bases fitting TRBD2. Germline trimming cut 0 bases from V and 0 bases from J; bases unmatched to any gene: 5. The CDR3 contains 16 residues. Looked up from germline, CDR1 is MGHRA and CDR2 is YSYEKL. The CDR3 reads CASSQEEREDSYEQYF. CDR3 nucleotide sequence: TGCGCCAGCAGCCAAGAGGAACGGGAGGACTCCTACGAGCAGTACTTC.